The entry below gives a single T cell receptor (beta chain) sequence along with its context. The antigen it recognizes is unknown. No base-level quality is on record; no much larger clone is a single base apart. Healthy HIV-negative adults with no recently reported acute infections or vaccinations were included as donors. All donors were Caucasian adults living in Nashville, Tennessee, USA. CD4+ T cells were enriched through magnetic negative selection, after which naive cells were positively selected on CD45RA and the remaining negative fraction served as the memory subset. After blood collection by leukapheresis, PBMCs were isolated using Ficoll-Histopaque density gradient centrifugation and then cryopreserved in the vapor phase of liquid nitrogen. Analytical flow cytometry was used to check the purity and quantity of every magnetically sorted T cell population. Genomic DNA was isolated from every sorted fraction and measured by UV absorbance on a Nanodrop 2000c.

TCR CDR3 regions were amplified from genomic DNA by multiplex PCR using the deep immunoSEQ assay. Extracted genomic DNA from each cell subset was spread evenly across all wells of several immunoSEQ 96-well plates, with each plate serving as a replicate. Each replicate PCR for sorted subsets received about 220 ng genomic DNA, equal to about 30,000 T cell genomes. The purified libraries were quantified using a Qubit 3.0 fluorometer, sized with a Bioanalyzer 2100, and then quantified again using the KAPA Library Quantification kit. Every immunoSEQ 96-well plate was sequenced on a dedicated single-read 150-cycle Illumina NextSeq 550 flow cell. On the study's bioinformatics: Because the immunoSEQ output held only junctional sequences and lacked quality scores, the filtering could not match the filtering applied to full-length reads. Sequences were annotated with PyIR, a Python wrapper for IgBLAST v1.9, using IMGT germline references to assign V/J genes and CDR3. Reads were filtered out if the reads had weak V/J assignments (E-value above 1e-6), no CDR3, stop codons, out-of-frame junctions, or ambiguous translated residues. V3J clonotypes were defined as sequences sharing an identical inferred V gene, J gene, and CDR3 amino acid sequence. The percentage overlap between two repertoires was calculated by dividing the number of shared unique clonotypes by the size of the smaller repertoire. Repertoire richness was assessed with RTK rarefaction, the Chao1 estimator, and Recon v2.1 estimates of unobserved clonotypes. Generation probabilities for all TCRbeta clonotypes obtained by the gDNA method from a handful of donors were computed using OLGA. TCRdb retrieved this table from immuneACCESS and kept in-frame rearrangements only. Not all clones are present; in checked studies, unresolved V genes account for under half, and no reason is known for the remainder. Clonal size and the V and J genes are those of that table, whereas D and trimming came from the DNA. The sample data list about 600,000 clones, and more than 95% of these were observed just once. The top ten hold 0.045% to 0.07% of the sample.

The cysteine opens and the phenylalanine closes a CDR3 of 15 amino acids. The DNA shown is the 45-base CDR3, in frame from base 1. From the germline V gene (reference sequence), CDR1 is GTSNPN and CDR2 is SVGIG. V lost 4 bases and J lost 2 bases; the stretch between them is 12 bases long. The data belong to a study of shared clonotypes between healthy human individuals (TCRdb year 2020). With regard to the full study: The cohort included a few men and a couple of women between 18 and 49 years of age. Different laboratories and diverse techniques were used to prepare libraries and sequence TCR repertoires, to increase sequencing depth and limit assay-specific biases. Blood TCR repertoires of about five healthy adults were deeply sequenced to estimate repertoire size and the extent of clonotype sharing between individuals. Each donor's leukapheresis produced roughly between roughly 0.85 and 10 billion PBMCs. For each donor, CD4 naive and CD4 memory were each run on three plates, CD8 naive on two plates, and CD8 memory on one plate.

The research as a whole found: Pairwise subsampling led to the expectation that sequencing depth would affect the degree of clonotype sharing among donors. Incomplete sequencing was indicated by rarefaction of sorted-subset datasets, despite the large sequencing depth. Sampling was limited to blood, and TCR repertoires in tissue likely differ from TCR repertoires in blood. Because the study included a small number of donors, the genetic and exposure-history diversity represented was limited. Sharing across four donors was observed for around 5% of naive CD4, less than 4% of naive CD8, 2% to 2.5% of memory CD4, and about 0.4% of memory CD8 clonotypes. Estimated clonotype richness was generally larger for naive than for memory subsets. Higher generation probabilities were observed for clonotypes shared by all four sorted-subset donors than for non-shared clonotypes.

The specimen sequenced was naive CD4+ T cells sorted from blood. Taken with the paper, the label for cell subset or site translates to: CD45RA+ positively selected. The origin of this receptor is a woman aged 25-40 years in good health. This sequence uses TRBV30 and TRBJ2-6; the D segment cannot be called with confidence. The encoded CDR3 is CAWIRVAPGANVLTF. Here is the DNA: TGTGCCTGGATAAGAGTAGCCCCTGGGGCCAACGTCCTGACTTTC.